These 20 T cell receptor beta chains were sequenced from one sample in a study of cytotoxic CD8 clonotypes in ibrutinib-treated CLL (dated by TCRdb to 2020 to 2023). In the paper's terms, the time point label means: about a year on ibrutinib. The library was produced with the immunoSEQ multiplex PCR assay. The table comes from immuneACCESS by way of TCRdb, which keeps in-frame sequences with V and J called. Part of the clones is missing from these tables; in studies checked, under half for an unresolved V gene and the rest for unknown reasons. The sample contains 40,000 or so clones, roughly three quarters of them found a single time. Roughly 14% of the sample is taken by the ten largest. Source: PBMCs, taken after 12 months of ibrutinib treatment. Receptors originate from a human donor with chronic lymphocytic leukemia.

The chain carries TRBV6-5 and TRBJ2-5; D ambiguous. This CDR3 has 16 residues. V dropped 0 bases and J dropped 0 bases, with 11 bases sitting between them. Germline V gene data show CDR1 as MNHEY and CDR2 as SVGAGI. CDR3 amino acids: CASSYSTGPYQETQYF. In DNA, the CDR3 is TGTGCCAGCAGTTACTCGACTGGGCCCTACCAAGAGACCCAGTACTTC.

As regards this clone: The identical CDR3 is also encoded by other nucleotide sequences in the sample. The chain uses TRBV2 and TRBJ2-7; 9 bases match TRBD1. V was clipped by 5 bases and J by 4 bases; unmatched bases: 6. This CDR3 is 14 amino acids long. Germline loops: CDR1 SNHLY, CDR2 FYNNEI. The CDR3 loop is CASSPDRGTYEQYF. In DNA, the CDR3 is TGTGCCAGCAGTCCGGACAGGGGTACGTACGAGCAGTACTTC.

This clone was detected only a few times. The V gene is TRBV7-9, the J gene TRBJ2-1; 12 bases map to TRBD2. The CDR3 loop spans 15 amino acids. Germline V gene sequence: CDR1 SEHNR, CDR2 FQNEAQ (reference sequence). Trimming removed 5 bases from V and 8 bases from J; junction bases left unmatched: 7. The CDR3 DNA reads TGTGCCAGCAGCCCCCGGGCTAGCGGGAGGGATGAGCAGTTCTTC. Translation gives CASSPRASGRDEQFF. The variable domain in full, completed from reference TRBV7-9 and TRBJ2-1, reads DTGVSQNPRHKITKRGQNVTFRCDPISEHNRLYWYRQTLGQGPEFLTYFQNEAQLEKSRLLSDRFSAERPKGSFSTLEIQRTEQGDSAMYLCASSPRASGRDEQFFGPGTRLTVL.

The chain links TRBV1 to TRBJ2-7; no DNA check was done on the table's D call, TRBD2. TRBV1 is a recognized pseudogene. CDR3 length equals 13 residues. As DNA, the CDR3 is TGCACCAGCAGCCACCCTAGCGGGCCCGAGCAGTACTTC. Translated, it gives CTSSHPSGPEQYF.

The CDR3 DNA reads as TGTGCCAGTAGTGAGGATTGGACACACCACGAGCAGTACTTC. Amino acids: CASSEDWTHHEQYF. This chain uses TRBV19 with TRBJ2-7, with D possibly matching TRBD1 (5 bases). V lost 5 bases and J 5 bases, leaving 16 bases between the germline ends. The CDR3 is 14 amino acids. CDR1 and CDR2 (germline): LNHDA, SQIVND (reference sequence).

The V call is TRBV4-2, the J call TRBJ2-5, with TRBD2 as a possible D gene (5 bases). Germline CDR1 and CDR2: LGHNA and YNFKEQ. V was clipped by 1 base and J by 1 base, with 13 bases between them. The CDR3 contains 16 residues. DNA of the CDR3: TGTGCCAGCAGCCAAGGGGGAGCGGATCGCCAAGAGACCCAGTACTTC. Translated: CASSQGGADRQETQYF.

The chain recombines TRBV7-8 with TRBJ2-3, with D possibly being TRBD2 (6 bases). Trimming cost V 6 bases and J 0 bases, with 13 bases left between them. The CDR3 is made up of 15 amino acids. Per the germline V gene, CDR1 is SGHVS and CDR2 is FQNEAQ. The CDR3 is CASRFRGGSTDTQYF. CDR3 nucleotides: TGTGCCAGCAGATTTAGGGGAGGTAGCACAGATACGCAGTATTTT.

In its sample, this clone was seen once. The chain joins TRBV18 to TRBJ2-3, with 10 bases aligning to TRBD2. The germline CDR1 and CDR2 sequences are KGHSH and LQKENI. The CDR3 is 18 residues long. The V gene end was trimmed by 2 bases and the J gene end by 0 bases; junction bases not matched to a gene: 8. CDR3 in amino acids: CASSPIGLAVTSTDTQYF. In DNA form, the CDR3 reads TGTGCCAGCTCACCAATAGGACTAGCGGTTACTAGCACAGATACGCAGTATTTT.

CDR3 sequence: CASRPLAGALYEQYF. The CDR3 DNA reads as TGTGCCAGCAGGCCACTAGCGGGGGCCCTCTACGAGCAGTACTTC. The chain employs TRBV27 and TRBJ2-7, with 11 bases that match TRBD2. V dropped 6 bases and J dropped 3; count of bases not matched to a gene: 7. Per the germline V gene, CDR1 is MNHEY and CDR2 is SMNVEV (reference sequence). CDR3 length: 15 residues.

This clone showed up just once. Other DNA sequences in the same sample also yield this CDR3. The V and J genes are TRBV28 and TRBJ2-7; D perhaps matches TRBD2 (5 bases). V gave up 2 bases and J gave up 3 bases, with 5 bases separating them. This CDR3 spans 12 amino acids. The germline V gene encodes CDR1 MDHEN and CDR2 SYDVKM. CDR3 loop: CASSLSGYEQYF. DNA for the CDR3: TGTGCCAGCAGTTTAAGCGGCTACGAGCAGTACTTC.

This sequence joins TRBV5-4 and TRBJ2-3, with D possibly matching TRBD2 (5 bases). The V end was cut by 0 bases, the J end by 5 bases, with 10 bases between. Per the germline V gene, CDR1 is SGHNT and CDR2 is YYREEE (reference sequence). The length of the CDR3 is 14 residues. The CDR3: CASSLVAEGDTQYF. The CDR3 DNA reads TGTGCCAGCAGCTTGGTGGCAGAGGGAGATACGCAGTATTTT.

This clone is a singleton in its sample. CDR3 bases: TGTGCCAGCAGCTTAGTGGGACTAGCGAAAAGCAAAAACATTCAGTACTTC. Protein: CASSLVGLAKSKNIQYF. J is TRBJ2-4 and V is TRBV7-2; 10 nucleotides agree with TRBD2. CDR3 length equals 17 residues. Germline trimming cut 1 base from V and 3 bases from J; bases unmatched to any gene: 6. The V gene's germline CDR1 is SGHTA and CDR2 FQGNSA.

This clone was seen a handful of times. CDR3 sequence: CASSPGPTDTQYF. The CDR3 DNA is TGTGCCAGCAGCCCCGGACCCACAGATACGCAGTATTTT. The chain is built from TRBV7-2 and TRBJ2-3; no definite D call. Germline V gene sequence: CDR1 SGHTA, CDR2 FQGNSA. CDR3 length: 13 amino acids. V was trimmed by 5 bases and J by 2 bases, leaving 8 bases between them.

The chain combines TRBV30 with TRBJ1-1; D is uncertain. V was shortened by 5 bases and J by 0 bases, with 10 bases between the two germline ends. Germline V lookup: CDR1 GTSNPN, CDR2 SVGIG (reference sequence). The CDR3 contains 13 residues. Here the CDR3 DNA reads TGTGCCTGGGCGACTGATATGAACACTGAAGCTTTCTTT. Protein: CAWATDMNTEAFF.

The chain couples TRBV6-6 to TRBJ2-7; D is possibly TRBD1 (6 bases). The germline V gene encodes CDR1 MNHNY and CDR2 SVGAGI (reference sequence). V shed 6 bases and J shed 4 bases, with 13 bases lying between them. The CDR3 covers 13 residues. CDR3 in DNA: TGTGCCAGCAGCCCCAGGGGTCCGTACGAGCAGTACTTC. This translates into CASSPRGPYEQYF.

CDR3 loop: CASSQVFSGGGETQYF. In nucleotides, the CDR3 is TGCGCCAGCAGCCAAGTATTTAGCGGAGGAGGGGAGACCCAGTACTTC. The chain combines TRBV4-3 with TRBJ2-5; tentative D call: TRBD2 (6 bases). Germline V gene data show CDR1 as LGHNA and CDR2 as YSLEER. There are 16 residues in the CDR3. The V end lost 1 base, the J end lost 5 bases, and 17 bases lay between the germline ends.

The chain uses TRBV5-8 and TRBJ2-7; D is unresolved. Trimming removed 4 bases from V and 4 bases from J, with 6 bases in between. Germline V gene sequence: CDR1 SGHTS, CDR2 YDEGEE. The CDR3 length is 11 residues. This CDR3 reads CASSGFYEQYF. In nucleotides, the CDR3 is TGTGCCAGCAGCGGATTTTACGAGCAGTACTTC.

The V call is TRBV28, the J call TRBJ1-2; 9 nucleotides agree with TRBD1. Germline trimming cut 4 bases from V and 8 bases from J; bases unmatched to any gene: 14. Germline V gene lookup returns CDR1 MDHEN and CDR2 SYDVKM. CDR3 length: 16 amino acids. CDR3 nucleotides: TGTGCCAGCAGTTCCACCTGGGACAGGGAGAGGTTGGGCTACACCTTC. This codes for CASSSTWDRERLGYTF.

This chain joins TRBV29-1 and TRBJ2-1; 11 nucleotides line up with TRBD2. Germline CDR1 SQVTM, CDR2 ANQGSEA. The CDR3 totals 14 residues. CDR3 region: CTYLGSGRADEQFF. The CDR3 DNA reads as TGCACCTACCTTGGTAGCGGGAGGGCGGATGAGCAGTTCTTC.

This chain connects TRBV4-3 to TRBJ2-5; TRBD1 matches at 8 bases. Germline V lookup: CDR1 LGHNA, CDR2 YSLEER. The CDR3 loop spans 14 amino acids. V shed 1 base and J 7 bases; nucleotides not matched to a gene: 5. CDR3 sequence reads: CASSQAGGPGTQYF. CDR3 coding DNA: TGCGCCAGCAGCCAAGCAGGGGGCCCAGGGACCCAGTACTTC.